Listed below are T cell receptor beta chains from one sample, sequenced in a study of identical twins. In TCRdb, the 5' RACE reads were re-called with MiXCR into one record per CDR3 protein. The sample lists approximately 670,000 distinct CDR3 sequences; roughly 6% were seen once. Sequencing input: naive T cells sorted from blood. All receptors derive from a man aged 18 to 29 in good health. Each CDR3 is given without its conserved first and last residue. The order of the fields is V gene, CDR3 protein.

v_call: TRBV29-1
cdr3_aa: SVVIKNQETQY

v_call: TRBV20-1
cdr3_aa: SARDKNILYNEQF

v_call: TRBV6-2/TRBV6-3
cdr3_aa: ASSGPRGGSYNEQF

v_call: TRBV11-2
cdr3_aa: ASSSGLAGTGGSYEQY

v_call: TRBV27
cdr3_aa: ASSLRGSDGTQY

v_call: TRBV20-1
cdr3_aa: SARTARGIAYEQY

v_call: TRBV7-8
cdr3_aa: ASSLKTGTSYGYT

v_call: TRBV3-1
cdr3_aa: ASSLGAQGTEAF

v_call: TRBV5-1
cdr3_aa: ASSITSGRADNEQF

v_call: TRBV7-6
cdr3_aa: ASSLLAGGPDEQF

v_call: TRBV5-6
cdr3_aa: ASSATGRDDEKLF

v_call: TRBV9
cdr3_aa: ASSVGLAGVGEQF

v_call: TRBV14
cdr3_aa: ASSQAFKGQAYYGYT

v_call: TRBV20-1
cdr3_aa: SARESGRGGELF

v_call: TRBV27
cdr3_aa: ASSGPNYNSPLH

v_call: TRBV4-1
cdr3_aa: ASSQRDRGSPLH

v_call: TRBV3-1
cdr3_aa: ASSQESITEAF

v_call: TRBV29-1
cdr3_aa: SVTKVGGRPSYEQY

v_call: TRBV4-3
cdr3_aa: ASSQERIPHQPQH

v_call: TRBV20-1
cdr3_aa: SARDRTGRLNTEAF

v_call: TRBV28
cdr3_aa: ASSFRGTGANVLT

v_call: TRBV12-3/TRBV12-4
cdr3_aa: ASNPQGENIQY

v_call: TRBV30
cdr3_aa: AWREGRRIGYNEQF

v_call: TRBV12-3/TRBV12-4
cdr3_aa: ASSSVGRGEQF

v_call: TRBV28
cdr3_aa: ASTSVRSGANVLT

v_call: TRBV15
cdr3_aa: ATLALGQGSGEQY

v_call: TRBV9
cdr3_aa: ASSVGGLNYGYT

v_call: TRBV7-8
cdr3_aa: ASSTGGEGAF

v_call: TRBV27
cdr3_aa: ASSLSPADTQY